These 4 T cell receptor beta chains were sequenced from one sample in a study of T cells expressing NK-cell markers. TCRdb reprocessed the 5' RACE reads and stores each CDR3 protein as one record, lacking DNA. Reported are about 260,000 distinct CDR3 sequences; the ten largest clones contain 4.2%. Sequencing input: blood T cells: a sorted CD56 or NKG2C T cell subset, CD4+ or CD8+ T cells, or bulk PBMC T cells (not recorded which). Source of these receptors: a woman aged 18 to 75 in good health.

The gene calls are TRBV6-5 and TRBJ1-2. Germline values: CDR1 MNHEY, CDR2 SVGAGI. The CDR3 covers 16 residues. CDR3 in amino acids: CASSYSITAGGYGYTF.

The rearrangement joins TRBV5-1 to TRBJ2-1; lacking DNA, the TRBD2 call made by TCRdb goes unchecked. CDR3 length: 16 amino acids. Per germline, CDR1 SGHRS and CDR2 YFSETQ. CDR3 loop: CASRPLSGGGDNEQFF.

The CDR3 is CASSGLRGNIHEQYF. The chain carries TRBV6-1 and TRBJ2-7; TCRdb's D call of TRBD1 is untestable without DNA. The CDR3 is 15 residues long. Germline CDR1 and CDR2: MNHNS and SASEGT.

The chain joins TRBV20-1 to TRBJ2-3; TCRdb returns TRBD1, unconfirmable since there is no DNA. Germline values: CDR1 DFQATT, CDR2 SNEGSKA (reference sequence). The CDR3 contains 16 residues. The CDR3 here is CSARETQGTSTDTQYF.